These 22 T cell receptor beta chains share one sample of origin, sequenced in a study of graft-versus-host responses after intestinal transplantation. Sequencing used immunoSEQ multiplex PCR; TCRdb keeps in-frame clones, though not all of them. The sample has about 64,000 clones, roughly 90% seen once. These TCRs' antigens remain unknown. Source: unstimulated CD8+ T cells sorted from spleen or lymph node cells, taken before transplant. Every receptor here comes from a human donor who was the organ donor for an intestinal transplant.

The V and J genes are TRBV28 and TRBJ2-2, with 7 bases matching TRBD2. Germline CDR1 is MDHEN and CDR2 is SYDVKM. The ends lost 2 bases at V and 6 bases at J; junction bases unmatched: 9. The CDR3 sequence is 16 residues long. The CDR3 bases are TGTGCCAGCAGTTTAGGAACGGGAGGAAAACCCGGGGAGCTGTTTTTT. It translates to CASSLGTGGKPGELFF.

J is TRBJ2-1 and V is TRBV28, with 7 nucleotides matching TRBD2. CDR3 length: 16 amino acids. The V gene end was trimmed by 3 bases and the J gene end by 7 bases; junction bases not matched to a gene: 12. Germline-derived CDR1 and CDR2 are MDHEN and SYDVKM. The CDR3 DNA is TGTGCCAGCAGTTTTCTCTGGTGGCTAGCGGAAAATGAGCAGTTCTTC. Its translation: CASSFLWWLAENEQFF.

This chain joins TRBV7-8 and TRBJ1-5; 7 nucleotides align to TRBD1. The ends lost 0 bases at V and 5 bases at J; junction bases unmatched: 4. This CDR3 spans 15 amino acids. Germline V gene data show CDR1 as SGHVS and CDR2 as FQNEAQ. This CDR3 is CASSLAAGGHQPQHF. The CDR3 DNA is TGTGCCAGCAGCTTAGCGGCAGGGGGGCATCAGCCCCAGCATTTT.

The chain is built from TRBV7-4 and TRBJ2-7; D is perhaps TRBD1 (5 bases). The V end lost 5 bases, the J end lost 0 bases, and 11 bases lay between the germline ends. This CDR3 is built from 14 residues. The germline V gene has CDR1 SGHVT and CDR2 SQSDAQ. DNA of the CDR3: TGTGCCAGCAGCCCCTGGGGCCGCTCCTACGAGCAGTACTTC. Amino acid sequence: CASSPWGRSYEQYF. Drawing the rest from reference TRBV7-4 and TRBJ2-7, the complete variable domain is GAGVSQSPRYKVAKRGRDVALRCDSISGHVTLYWYRQTLGQGSEVLTYSQSDAQRDKSGRPSGRFSAERPERSVSTLKIQRTEQGDSAVYLCASSPWGRSYEQYFGPGTRLTVT.

The V and J genes are TRBV20-1 and TRBJ2-2; no definite D call. Germline CDR1 and CDR2: DFQATT and SNEGSKA (reference sequence). Trimming stripped 5 bases from V and 3 bases from J, with 4 bases between. The CDR3 length is 11 residues. Here the CDR3 DNA reads TGCAGTGCTCGGGACACCGGGGAGCTGTTTTTT. Its translation: CSARDTGELFF.

V and J are TRBV27 and TRBJ2-1; 10 positions match TRBD2. The CDR3 covers 15 residues. Germline lookup yields CDR1 MNHEY and CDR2 SMNVEV (reference sequence). With 5 bases clipped from V and 5 bases from J, the junction kept 6 bases outside the gene matches. For the CDR3, the DNA is TGTGCCAGCAGTCCACTAGCGGGAAAGAACAATGAGCAGTTCTTC. Encoded protein: CASSPLAGKNNEQFF.

The rearrangement joins TRBV28 to TRBJ2-5, with TRBD2 as a possible D gene (6 bases). The DNA end is a closer match to TRBJ2-7, so the J assignment may be wrong. The CDR3 extends over 13 amino acids. The V gene's germline CDR1 is MDHEN and CDR2 SYDVKM. CDR3 DNA: TGTGCCAGCAGTTGGGGCGGGAACCACGAGCAGTACTTC. The encoded protein is CASSWGGNHEQYF.

V usage is TRBV19 and J usage is TRBJ2-1; 7 bases are shared with TRBD2. The V and J ends lost 3 bases and 4 bases, in that order; junction bases with no gene match: 6. Germline CDR1 LNHDA, CDR2 SQIVND (reference sequence). The CDR3 is 15 residues long. CDR3 sequence (DNA): TGTGCCAGTAGTATTTCTGGGGGAGGGTACAATGAGCAGTTCTTC. Its translation: CASSISGGGYNEQFF. Based on the CDR3 plus reference TRBV19 and TRBJ2-1, the full variable domain is DGGITQSPKYLFRKEGQNVTLSCEQNLNHDAMYWYRQDPGQGLRLIYYSQIVNDFQKGDIAEGYSVSREKKESFPLTVTSAQKNPTAFYLCASSISGGGYNEQFFGPGTRLTVL.

This clone was seen just once. The J gene is TRBJ2-6, the V gene TRBV7-8; a weak D match, TRBD2 (7 bases). The CDR3 spans 21 residues. V was pared by 2 bases and J by 0 bases, with 23 bases between. CDR1 and CDR2 from the germline V gene are SGHVS and FQNEAQ. The CDR3 is CASSLLEGGTSARSGANVLTF. The CDR3 DNA follows: TGTGCCAGCAGCTTATTGGAAGGGGGAACTAGCGCCCGCTCTGGGGCCAACGTCCTGACTTTC.

This clone was counted once. The rearrangement links TRBV29-1 to TRBJ1-2, with a tentative D call TRBD1 (6 bases). The CDR3 sequence is 13 residues long. Between the trimmed V and J ends, which lost 4 bases and 4 bases, there was a span of 13 bases. Per germline, CDR1 SQVTM and CDR2 ANQGSEA. Here the CDR3 DNA reads TGCAGCGTTGTTTTAGCAGGGGCCTATGGCTACACCTTC. Translated: CSVVLAGAYGYTF.

This clone was observed a single time. This chain joins TRBV28 and TRBJ1-2, with D possibly matching TRBD1 (5 bases). The ends were cut back, 3 bases at V and 2 bases at J, with 19 bases in the middle. This CDR3 spans 17 amino acids. In germline, CDR1 is MDHEN, CDR2 SYDVKM. DNA of the CDR3: TGTGCCAGCAGTTTTGGGCTGGGGGGTACGGAGAACTATGGCTACACCTTC. The encoded protein is CASSFGLGGTENYGYTF.

The CDR3 region is CASTGVRSTDTQYF. The CDR3 region has the DNA TGTGCCAGTACAGGGGTTCGGAGCACAGATACGCAGTATTTT. V and J are TRBV28 and TRBJ2-3, with 7 bases fitting TRBD1. V shed 9 bases, J shed 0 bases, and the junction held 6 bases outside the gene matches. Germline CDR1 MDHEN, CDR2 SYDVKM. The CDR3 is 14 residues long.

J is TRBJ2-1 and V is TRBV15; tentative D call: TRBD1 (5 bases). CDR3 length equals 15 residues. Germline-derived CDR1 and CDR2 are LNHNV and YYDKDF (reference sequence). V lost 0 bases and J 5 bases, leaving 11 bases between the germline ends. The CDR3 DNA reads as TGTGCCACCAGCAGAGATCAGGGTGGGAACAATGAGCAGTTCTTC. This codes for CATSRDQGGNNEQFF.

Remarks on this clone: Other DNA sequences in this specimen translate into the identical CDR3. The chain is built from TRBV27 and TRBJ2-1; 11 nucleotides align to TRBD2. V lost 5 bases, J lost 4 bases, and 4 bases stayed unmatched. This CDR3 contains 15 residues. Germline V gives CDR1 MNHEY, CDR2 SMNVEV (reference sequence). CDR3 loop: CASSPGTSGYNEQFF. In DNA, the CDR3 is TGTGCCAGCAGTCCCGGGACTAGCGGATACAATGAGCAGTTCTTC.

The chain is built from TRBV30 and TRBJ1-1; D gene uncertain. Per germline, CDR1 GTSNPN and CDR2 SVGIG (reference sequence). Deletions cut 3 bases from V and 7 bases from J, with 12 bases between. This CDR3 is 12 amino acids long. The CDR3 DNA sequence: TGTGCCTGGAGAGGGTACGGGGTTGAAGCTTTCTTT. Amino acids: CAWRGYGVEAFF.

This rearrangement joins TRBV4-1 to TRBJ2-1; 10 positions agree with TRBD1. CDR3 length: 16 amino acids. V shed 0 bases and J 5 bases; nucleotides not matched to a gene: 4. The germline V gene encodes CDR1 MGHRA and CDR2 YSYEKL. CDR3 sequence (DNA): TGCGCCAGCAGCCAAGAGAGACAGGGGGCCCACAATGAGCAGTTCTTC. This codes for CASSQERQGAHNEQFF.

The V and J genes are TRBV7-3 and TRBJ2-7; 12 bases agree with TRBD2. The germline V gene has CDR1 SGHTA and CDR2 FQGTGA. The junction had 2 bases not matched to a gene; V was cut back by 3 bases and J by 2 bases. The CDR3 length is 15 residues. DNA of the CDR3: TGTGCCAGCAGCTTCCTAGCGGGAGGGCCCTACGAGCAGTACTTC. The encoded protein is CASSFLAGGPYEQYF.

The V gene is TRBV28, the J gene TRBJ1-3, with D possibly TRBD1 on 5 matching bases. This CDR3 comprises 18 residues. Looked up from germline, CDR1 is MDHEN and CDR2 is SYDVKM. V lost 7 bases to trimming and J lost 0 bases, with 22 bases between them. As DNA, the CDR3 is TGTGCCAGCACCCGCGAAGGGGTACTTCCTCTCTCTGGAAACACCATATATTTT. Translating gives CASTREGVLPLSGNTIYF.

V is TRBV6-6 and J is TRBJ2-3, with D possibly TRBD2 on 6 matching bases. The germline CDR1 and CDR2 sequences are MNHNY and SVGAGI (reference sequence). The CDR3 runs 14 residues. V was shortened by 6 bases and J by 4 bases, with 14 bases between the two germline ends. CDR3: CASRGGWGPDTQYF. CDR3 bases: TGTGCCAGCAGGGGGGGTTGGGGTCCAGATACGCAGTATTTT.

The chain links TRBV16 to TRBJ1-2; TRBD1 aligns across 7 bases. CDR3 size: 18 residues. CDR1 KGHSY and CDR2 FQNENV come from the germline V gene. V shed 6 bases, J shed 4 bases, and the junction held 20 bases outside the gene matches. The CDR3 region is CASSLQGTANIFSYGYTF. Here the CDR3 DNA reads TGTGCCAGCAGTCTTCAAGGGACAGCCAATATTTTCTCCTATGGCTACACCTTC.

The chain links TRBV4-3 to TRBJ2-1, with TRBD2 matching over 7 bases. The CDR3 contains 17 residues. Trimming took 2 bases from V and 3 from J; bases not matched to a gene: 10. CDR1 LGHNA and CDR2 YSLEER come from the germline V gene. The CDR3 DNA reads as TGCGCCAGCAGCCAAAGGGCCTCTAGCGGAGTCTACAATGAGCAGTTCTTC. Translated, it gives CASSQRASSGVYNEQFF.

This chain joins TRBV9 and TRBJ1-5, with D unclear. The CDR3 runs to 15 residues. V was shortened by 0 bases and J by 1 base, with 8 bases between the two germline ends. Per the germline V gene, CDR1 is SGDLS and CDR2 is YYNGEE. The CDR3 region is CASSVGGQSNQPQHF. CDR3 DNA: TGTGCCAGCAGCGTAGGAGGGCAGAGCAATCAGCCCCAGCATTTT. The variable domain in full, completed from reference TRBV9 and TRBJ1-5, reads DSGVTQTPKHLITATGQRVTLRCSPRSGDLSVYWYQQSLDQGLQFLIQYYNGEERAKGNILERFSAQQFPDLHSELNLSSLELGDSALYFCASSVGGQSNQPQHFGDGTRLSIL.